The 3 T cell receptor beta chains reported below all come from one sample, sequenced in a study of cytotoxic CD8 clonotypes in ibrutinib-treated CLL. Produced via immunoSEQ multiplex PCR; TCRdb's table is partial and in-frame only. The sample comprises 300,000 to 350,000 clones, around four fifths of which are singletons, and roughly 6.3% rests with the top ten. The specimen comprised PBMCs, sampled before ibrutinib treatment. The source of these receptors is a human donor with chronic lymphocytic leukemia.

V gene TRBV10-3 combines with J gene TRBJ2-1; the match to TRBD1 covers 7 bases. Germline lookup yields CDR1 ENHRY and CDR2 SYGVKD. V lost 11 bases and J lost 5; bases outside the gene matches: 12. CDR3 length: 14 residues. For the CDR3, the DNA is TGTGCCGTTAAGTCAGGGGGACCAAACAATGAGCAGTTCTTC. This gives the protein CAVKSGGPNNEQFF.

This clone appeared a single time. This chain links TRBV27 with TRBJ2-7; D is unclear. Germline assignment: CDR1 MNHEY and CDR2 SMNVEV (reference sequence). The length of the CDR3 is 16 residues. The V gene lost 5 bases and the J gene lost 2 bases, with 19 bases spanning the gap. CDR3 DNA: TGTGCCAGCAGTAAAGCCAAGGTAGAGATTACCTACGAGCAGTACTTC. This codes for CASSKAKVEITYEQYF.

This chain's CDR3 is CASGDGYEQYF. The DNA for the CDR3 is TGCGCCAGCGGGGACGGGTACGAGCAGTACTTC. The chain has TRBV5-1 and TRBJ2-7; the D call may be TRBD1 or TRBD2 (5 bases each). The CDR3 is made up of 11 amino acids. Trimming stripped 7 bases from V and 4 bases from J, with 9 bases between. CDR1 SGHRS and CDR2 YFSETQ come from the germline V gene.